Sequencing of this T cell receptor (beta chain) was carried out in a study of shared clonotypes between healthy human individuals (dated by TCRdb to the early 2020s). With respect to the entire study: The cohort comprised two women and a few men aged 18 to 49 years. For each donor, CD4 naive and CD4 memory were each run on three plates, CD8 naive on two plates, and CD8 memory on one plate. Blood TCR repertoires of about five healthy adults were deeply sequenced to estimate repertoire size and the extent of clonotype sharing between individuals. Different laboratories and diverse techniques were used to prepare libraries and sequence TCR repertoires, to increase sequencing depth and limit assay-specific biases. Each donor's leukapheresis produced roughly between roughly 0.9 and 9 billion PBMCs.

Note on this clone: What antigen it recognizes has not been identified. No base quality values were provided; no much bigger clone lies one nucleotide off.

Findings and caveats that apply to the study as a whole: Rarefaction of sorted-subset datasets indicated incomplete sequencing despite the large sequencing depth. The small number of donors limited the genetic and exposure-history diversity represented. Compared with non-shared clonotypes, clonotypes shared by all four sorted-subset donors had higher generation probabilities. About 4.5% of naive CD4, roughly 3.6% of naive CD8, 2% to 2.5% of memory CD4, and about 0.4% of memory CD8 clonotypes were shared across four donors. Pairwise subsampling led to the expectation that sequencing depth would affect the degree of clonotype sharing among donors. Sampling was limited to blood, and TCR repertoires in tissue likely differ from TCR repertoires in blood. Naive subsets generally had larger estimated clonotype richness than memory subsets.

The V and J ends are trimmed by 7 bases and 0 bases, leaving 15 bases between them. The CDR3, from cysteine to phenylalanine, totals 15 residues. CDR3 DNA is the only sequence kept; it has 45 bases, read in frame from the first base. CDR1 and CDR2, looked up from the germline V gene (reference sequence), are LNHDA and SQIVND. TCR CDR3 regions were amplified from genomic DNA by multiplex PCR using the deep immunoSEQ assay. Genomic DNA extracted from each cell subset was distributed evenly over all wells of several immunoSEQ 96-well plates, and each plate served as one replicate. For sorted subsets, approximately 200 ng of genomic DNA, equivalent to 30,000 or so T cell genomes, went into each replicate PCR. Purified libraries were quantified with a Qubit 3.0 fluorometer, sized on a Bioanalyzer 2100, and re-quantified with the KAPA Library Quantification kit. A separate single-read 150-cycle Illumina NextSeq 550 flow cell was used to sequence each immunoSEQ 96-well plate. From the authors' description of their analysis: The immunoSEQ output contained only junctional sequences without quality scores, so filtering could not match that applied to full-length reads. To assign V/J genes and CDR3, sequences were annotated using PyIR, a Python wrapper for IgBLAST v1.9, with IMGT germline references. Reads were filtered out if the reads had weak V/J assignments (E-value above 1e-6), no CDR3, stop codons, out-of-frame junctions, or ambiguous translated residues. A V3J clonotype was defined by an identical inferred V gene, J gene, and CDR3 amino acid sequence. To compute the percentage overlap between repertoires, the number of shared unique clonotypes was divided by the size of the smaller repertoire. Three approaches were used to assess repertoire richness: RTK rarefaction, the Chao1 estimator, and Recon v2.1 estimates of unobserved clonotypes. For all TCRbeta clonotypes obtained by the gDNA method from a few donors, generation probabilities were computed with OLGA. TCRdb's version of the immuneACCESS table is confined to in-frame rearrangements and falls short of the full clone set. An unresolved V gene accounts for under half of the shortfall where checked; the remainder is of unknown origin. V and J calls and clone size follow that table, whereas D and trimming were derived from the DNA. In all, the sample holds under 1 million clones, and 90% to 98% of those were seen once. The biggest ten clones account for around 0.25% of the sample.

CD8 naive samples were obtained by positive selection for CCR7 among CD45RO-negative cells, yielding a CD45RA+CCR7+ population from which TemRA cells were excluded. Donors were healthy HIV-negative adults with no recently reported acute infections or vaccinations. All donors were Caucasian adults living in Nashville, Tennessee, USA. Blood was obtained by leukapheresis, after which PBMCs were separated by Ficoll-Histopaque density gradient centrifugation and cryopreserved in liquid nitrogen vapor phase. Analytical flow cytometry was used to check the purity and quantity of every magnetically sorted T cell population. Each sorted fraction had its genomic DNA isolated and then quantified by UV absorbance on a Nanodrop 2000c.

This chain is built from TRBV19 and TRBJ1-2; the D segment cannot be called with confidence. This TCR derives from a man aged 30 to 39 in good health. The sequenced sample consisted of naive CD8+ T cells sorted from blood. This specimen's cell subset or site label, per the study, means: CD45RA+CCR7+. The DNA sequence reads TGTGCCAGTACCGTCCTTCCACAAGCTAACTATGGCTACACCTTC. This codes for CASTVLPQANYGYTF. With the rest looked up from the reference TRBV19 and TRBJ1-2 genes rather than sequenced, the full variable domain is DGGITQSPKYLFRKEGQNVTLSCEQNLNHDAMYWYRQDPGQGLRLIYYSQIVNDFQKGDIAEGYSVSREKKESFPLTVTSAQKNPTAFYLCASTVLPQANYGYTFGSGTRLTVV.